The present T cell receptor beta chain was sequenced within a study of identical twins. Study conclusions and caveats: Abundant beta clonotypes from cord blood bore fewer insertions; memory repertoires lacked this pattern. Zero-insertion findings could be partly confounded by invariant cells (MAIT and iNKT cells). Twin pairs' shared out-of-frame alpha sequences were enriched in low generation probability.

Template switching added a universal primer binding site, and final cDNA carried unique molecular identifiers. TCRdb independently ran MiXCR on the 5' RACE reads; one entry per CDR3 protein. The table records approximately 240,000 distinct CDR3 sequences, over 12% of them present only once. This clonotype has more than one count but fewer than ten. Its antigen is still unknown. This CDR3 has 11 residues. Trimming left V 2 bases short and J 13 bases short, with 9 bases between. The germline gives CDR1 SGHAT, CDR2 FQNNGV. This receptor was obtained from a woman between 18 and 30 years old in good health. Material: memory (CD45RO+) T cells sorted from blood. This chain links TRBV11-2 with TRBJ2-4; D is uncertain. CDR3: CASSLMGLQYF. CDR3 bases: TGTGCCAGCAGCTTAATGGGGTTGCAGTACTTC.